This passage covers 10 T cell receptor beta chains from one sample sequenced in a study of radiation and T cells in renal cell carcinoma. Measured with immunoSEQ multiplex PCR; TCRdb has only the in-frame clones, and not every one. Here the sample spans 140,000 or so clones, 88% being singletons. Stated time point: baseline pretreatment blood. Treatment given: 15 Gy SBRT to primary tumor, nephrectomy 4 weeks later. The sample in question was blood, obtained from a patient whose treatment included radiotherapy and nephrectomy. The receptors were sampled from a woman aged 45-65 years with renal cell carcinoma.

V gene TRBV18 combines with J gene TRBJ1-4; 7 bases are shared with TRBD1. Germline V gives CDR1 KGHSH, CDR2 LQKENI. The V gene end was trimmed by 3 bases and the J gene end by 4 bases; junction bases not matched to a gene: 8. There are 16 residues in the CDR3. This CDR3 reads CASSPITGADNEKLFF. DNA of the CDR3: TGTGCCAGCTCACCCATCACAGGGGCTGATAATGAAAAACTGTTTTTT.

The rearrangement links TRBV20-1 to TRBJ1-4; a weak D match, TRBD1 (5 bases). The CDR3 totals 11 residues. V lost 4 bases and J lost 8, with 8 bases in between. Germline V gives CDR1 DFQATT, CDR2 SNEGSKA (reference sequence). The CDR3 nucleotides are TGCAGTGCTACCAGGGACGAAAAACTGTTTTTT. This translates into CSATRDEKLFF.

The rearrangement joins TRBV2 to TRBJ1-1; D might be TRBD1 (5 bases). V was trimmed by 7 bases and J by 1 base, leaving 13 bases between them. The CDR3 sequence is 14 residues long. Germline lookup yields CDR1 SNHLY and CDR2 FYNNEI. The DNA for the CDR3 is TGTGCCAGCACCCCCCGGGGGAGGAACACTGAAGCTTTCTTT. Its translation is CASTPRGRNTEAFF.

The CDR3 loop reads CASGLDGNSPLHF. The CDR3 DNA sequence: TGTGCTAGTGGTTTGGACGGCAATTCACCCCTCCACTTT. The chain uses TRBV12-5 and TRBJ1-6; no firm D call. Trimming left V 1 base short and J 7 bases short, with 5 bases between. Germline V gene data show CDR1 as LGHNT and CDR2 as FRNRAP. The CDR3 is made up of 13 amino acids.

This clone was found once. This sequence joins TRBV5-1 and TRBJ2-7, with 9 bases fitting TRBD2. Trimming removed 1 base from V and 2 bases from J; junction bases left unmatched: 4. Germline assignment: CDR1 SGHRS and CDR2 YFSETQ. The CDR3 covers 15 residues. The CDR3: CASSLRAGGPYEQYF. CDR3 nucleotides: TGCGCCAGCAGCTTGCGGGCGGGGGGGCCCTACGAGCAGTACTTC.

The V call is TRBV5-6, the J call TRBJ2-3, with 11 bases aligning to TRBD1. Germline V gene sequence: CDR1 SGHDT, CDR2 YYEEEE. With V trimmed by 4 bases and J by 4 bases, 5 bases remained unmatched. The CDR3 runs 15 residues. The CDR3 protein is CASSTGTGGPDTQYF. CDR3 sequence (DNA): TGTGCCAGCAGCACCGGGACAGGGGGGCCAGATACGCAGTATTTT.

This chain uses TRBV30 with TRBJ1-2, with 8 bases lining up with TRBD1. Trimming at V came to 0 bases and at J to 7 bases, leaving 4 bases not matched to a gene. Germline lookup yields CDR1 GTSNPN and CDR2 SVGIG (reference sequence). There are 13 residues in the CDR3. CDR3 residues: CAWSVTGGGGYTF. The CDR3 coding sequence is TGTGCCTGGAGTGTTACAGGGGGAGGTGGCTACACCTTC.

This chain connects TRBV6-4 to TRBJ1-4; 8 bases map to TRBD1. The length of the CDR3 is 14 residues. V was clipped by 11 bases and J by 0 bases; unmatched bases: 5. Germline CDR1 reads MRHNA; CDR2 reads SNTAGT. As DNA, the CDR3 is TGTGCCGGCGGGACAGGAACAACTAATGAAAAACTGTTTTTT. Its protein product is CAGGTGTTNEKLFF.

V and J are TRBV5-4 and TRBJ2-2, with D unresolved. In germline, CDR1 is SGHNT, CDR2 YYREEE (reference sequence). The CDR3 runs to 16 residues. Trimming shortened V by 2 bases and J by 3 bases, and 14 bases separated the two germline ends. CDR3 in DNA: TGTGCCAGCAGCTTCTCCCTTTGGGTGGACACCGGGGAGCTGTTTTTT. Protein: CASSFSLWVDTGELFF.

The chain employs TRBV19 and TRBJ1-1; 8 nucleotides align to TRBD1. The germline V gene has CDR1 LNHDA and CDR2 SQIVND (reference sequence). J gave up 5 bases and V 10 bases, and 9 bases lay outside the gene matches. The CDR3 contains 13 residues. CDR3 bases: TGTGCCACGACAGGGGCGGGGGGGACTGAAGCTTTCTTT. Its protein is CATTGAGGTEAFF.